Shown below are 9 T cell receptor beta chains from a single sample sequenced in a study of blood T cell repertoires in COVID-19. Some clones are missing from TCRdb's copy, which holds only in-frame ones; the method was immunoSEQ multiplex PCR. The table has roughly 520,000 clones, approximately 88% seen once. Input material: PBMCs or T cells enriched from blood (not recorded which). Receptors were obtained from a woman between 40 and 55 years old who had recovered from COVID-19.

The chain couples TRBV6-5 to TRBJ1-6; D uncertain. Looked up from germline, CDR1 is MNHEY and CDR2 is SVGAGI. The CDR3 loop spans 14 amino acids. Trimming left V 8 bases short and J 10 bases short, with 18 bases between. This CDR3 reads CASRLRGLRSPLHF. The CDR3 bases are TGTGCCAGCCGGTTGAGAGGGTTGAGGTCACCCCTCCACTTT.

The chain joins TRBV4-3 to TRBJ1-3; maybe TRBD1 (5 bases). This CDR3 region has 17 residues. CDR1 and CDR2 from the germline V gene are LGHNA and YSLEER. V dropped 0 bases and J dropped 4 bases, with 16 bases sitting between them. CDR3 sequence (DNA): TGCGCCAGCAGCCAAGATTCCAGGGCTCCTACAGGAAACACCATATATTTT. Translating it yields CASSQDSRAPTGNTIYF.

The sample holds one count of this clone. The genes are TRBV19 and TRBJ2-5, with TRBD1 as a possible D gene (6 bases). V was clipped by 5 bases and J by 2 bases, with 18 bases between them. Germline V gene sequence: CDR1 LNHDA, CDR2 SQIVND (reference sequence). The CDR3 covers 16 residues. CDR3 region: CASSPRGQTLQETQYF. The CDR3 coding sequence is TGTGCCAGTAGTCCCAGAGGACAGACCCTTCAAGAGACCCAGTACTTC.

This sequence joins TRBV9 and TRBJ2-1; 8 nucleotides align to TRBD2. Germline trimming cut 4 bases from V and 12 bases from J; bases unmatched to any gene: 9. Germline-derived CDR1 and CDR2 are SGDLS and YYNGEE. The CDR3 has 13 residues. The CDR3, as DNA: TGTGCCAGCAGCCCCGAAGGAGCGGGAGCGCAGTTCTTC. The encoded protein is CASSPEGAGAQFF. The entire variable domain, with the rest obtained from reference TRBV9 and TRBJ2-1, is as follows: DSGVTQTPKHLITATGQRVTLRCSPRSGDLSVYWYQQSLDQGLQFLIQYYNGEERAKGNILERFSAQQFPDLHSELNLSSLELGDSALYFCASSPEGAGAQFFGPGTRLTVL.

The CDR3 nucleotides are TGTGCCAGCAGGGACAGCGGTATTGTTGGAAACACCATATATTTT. Its translation is CASRDSGIVGNTIYF. The gene calls are TRBV25-1 and TRBJ1-3; tentative D call: TRBD1 (6 bases). Germline V gene lookup returns CDR1 MGHDK and CDR2 SYGVNS. The length of the CDR3 is 15 residues. V shed 6 bases and J shed 3 bases, with 15 bases lying between them.

CDR3 DNA sequence: TGTGCCAGCCGACAGGGGAGGCAAAATTCACCCCTCCACTTT. It encodes CASRQGRQNSPLHF. The chain links TRBV19 to TRBJ1-6, with TRBD1 matching over 8 bases. Germline trimming cut 9 bases from V and 7 bases from J; bases unmatched to any gene: 8. From germline, CDR1 is LNHDA and CDR2 SQIVND (reference sequence). The CDR3 runs to 14 residues.

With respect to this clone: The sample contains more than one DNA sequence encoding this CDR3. In DNA, the CDR3 is TGTGCCAGCAGTCTTCGCTACGAGCAGTACTTC. It encodes CASSLRYEQYF. The rearrangement links TRBV5-6 to TRBJ2-7; D ambiguous. The CDR3 consists of 11 residues. Per the germline V gene, CDR1 is SGHDT and CDR2 is YYEEEE. V shed 5 bases and J shed 3 bases, with 6 bases lying between them.

CDR3 bases: TGTGCCAGCAGCTTACTAGGGGCGGGAAACAATCAGCCCCAGCATTTT. Translation: CASSLLGAGNNQPQHF. The rearrangement joins TRBV7-8 to TRBJ1-5; weak D call: TRBD1 (5 bases). Deletions cut 2 bases from V and 3 bases from J, with 14 bases between. This CDR3 has 16 residues. The germline V gene has CDR1 SGHVS and CDR2 FQNEAQ.

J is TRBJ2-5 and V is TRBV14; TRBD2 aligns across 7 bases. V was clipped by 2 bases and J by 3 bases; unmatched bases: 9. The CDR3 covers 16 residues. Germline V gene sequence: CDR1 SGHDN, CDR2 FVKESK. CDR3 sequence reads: CASSQPSIAGKETQYF. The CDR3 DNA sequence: TGTGCCAGCAGCCAACCGTCGATAGCGGGCAAAGAGACCCAGTACTTC.